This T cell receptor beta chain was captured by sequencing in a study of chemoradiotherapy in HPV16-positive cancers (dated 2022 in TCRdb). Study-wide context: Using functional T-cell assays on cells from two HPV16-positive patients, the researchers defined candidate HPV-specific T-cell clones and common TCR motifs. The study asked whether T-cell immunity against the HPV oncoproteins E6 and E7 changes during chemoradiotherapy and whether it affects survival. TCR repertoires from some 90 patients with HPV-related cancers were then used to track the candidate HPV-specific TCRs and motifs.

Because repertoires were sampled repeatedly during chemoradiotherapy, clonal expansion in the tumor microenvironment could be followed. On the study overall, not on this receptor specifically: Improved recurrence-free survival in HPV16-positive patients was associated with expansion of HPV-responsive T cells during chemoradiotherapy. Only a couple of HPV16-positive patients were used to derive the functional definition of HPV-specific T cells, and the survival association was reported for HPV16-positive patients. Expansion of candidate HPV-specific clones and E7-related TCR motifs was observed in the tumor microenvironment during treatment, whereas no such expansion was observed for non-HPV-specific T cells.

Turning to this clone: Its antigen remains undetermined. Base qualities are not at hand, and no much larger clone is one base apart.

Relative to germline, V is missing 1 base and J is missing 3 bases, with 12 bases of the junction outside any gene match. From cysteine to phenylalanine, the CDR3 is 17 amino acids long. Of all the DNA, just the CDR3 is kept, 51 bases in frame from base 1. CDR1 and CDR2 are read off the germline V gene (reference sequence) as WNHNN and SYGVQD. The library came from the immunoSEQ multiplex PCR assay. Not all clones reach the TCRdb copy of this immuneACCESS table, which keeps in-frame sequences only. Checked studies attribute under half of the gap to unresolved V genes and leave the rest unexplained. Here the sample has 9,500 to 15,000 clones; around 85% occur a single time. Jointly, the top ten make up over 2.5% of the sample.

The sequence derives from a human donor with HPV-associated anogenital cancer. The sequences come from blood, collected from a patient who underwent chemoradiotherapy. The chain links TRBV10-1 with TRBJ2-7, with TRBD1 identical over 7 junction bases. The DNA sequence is TGCGCCAGCAGTGAGTTACGGGACAGCCAGATGGGCTACGAGCAGTACTTC. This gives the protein CASSELRDSQMGYEQYF.